The rows below give T cell receptor beta chains drawn from one sample of a study of control samples from healthy donors and cancer patients. Assay: immunoSEQ multiplex PCR; the TCRdb copy retains only in-frame clones and omits some. The sample has under 85,000 clones; approximately 84% are singletons. Sequencing used PBMCs. The receptor set was obtained from a woman aged 45 to 65 with lung cancer. Both conserved end residues are part of each CDR3. D genes are given only for firm matches. Expanded clones are given a class, and other clones once, few, many or no size at all.

clone size: -; J gene: TRBJ2-7; V gene: TRBV11-3; D gene: TRBD2; CDR3 DNA: TGTGCCAGCAGCTTACCCACCCCGGGGGGGGTTAGTGACGAGCAGTACTTC; CDR3 protein: CASSLPTPGGVSDEQYF
clone size: few; J gene: TRBJ2-1; V gene: TRBV6-2/TRBV6-3; D gene: TRBD2; CDR3 DNA: TGTGCCAGCAGCCTTCGAGCGGGGTACAATGAGCAGTTCTTC; CDR3 protein: CASSLRAGYNEQFF
clone size: -; J gene: TRBJ1-1; V gene: TRBV27; D gene: TRBD1; CDR3 DNA: TGTGCCAGCAGTACCCAGGGGGCGAACACTGAAGCTTTCTTT; CDR3 protein: CASSTQGANTEAFF
clone size: -; J gene: TRBJ1-2; V gene: TRBV10-3; D gene: TRBD1; CDR3 DNA: TGTGCCATCGGAAGGGGACAGCTCACCCCCTACACCTTC; CDR3 protein: CAIGRGQLTPYTF
clone size: few; J gene: TRBJ2-7; V gene: TRBV7-2; D gene: -; CDR3 DNA: TGTGCCAGCAGCTTAGGCTCGCGGGGTAACTCCTACGAGCAGTACTTC; CDR3 protein: CASSLGSRGNSYEQYF
clone size: -; J gene: TRBJ1-1; V gene: TRBV10-2; D gene: TRBD1; CDR3 DNA: TGCGCCAGCAGTGCCGACAGGGGGCGGACTGAAGCTTTCTTT; CDR3 protein: CASSADRGRTEAFF
clone size: -; J gene: TRBJ1-2; V gene: TRBV6-1; D gene: TRBD1; CDR3 DNA: TGTGCCAGCAGTGAGGGACAGGGGACTGGCTACACCTTC; CDR3 protein: CASSEGQGTGYTF
clone size: few; J gene: TRBJ2-4; V gene: TRBV30; D gene: TRBD1; CDR3 DNA: TGTGCCTGGAATCACGGACAGGGTGAAAACATTCAGTACTTC; CDR3 protein: CAWNHGQGENIQYF
clone size: -; J gene: TRBJ1-1; V gene: TRBV12-5; D gene: -; CDR3 DNA: TGTGCTAGTGGTTTACAGCCGAACACTGAAGCTTTCTTT; CDR3 protein: CASGLQPNTEAFF
clone size: -; J gene: TRBJ1-1; V gene: TRBV7-9; D gene: TRBD1; CDR3 DNA: TGTGCCAGCAGCTCCGACAGGGGCGCGAGGGTAAAAGACACTGAAGCTTTCTTT; CDR3 protein: CASSSDRGARVKDTEAFF
clone size: -; J gene: TRBJ1-1; V gene: TRBV19; D gene: TRBD1; CDR3 DNA: TGTGCCAGTAGTATGATTGGACAGGCGATCAACACTGAAGCTTTCTTT; CDR3 protein: CASSMIGQAINTEAFF
clone size: -; J gene: TRBJ2-1; V gene: TRBV4-1; D gene: TRBD2; CDR3 DNA: TGCGCCAGCAGCCCTGCCTGGACTAGCGGGGGGTACAATGAGCAGTTCTTC; CDR3 protein: CASSPAWTSGGYNEQFF
clone size: -; J gene: TRBJ2-5; V gene: TRBV7-2; D gene: TRBD1; CDR3 DNA: TGTGCCAGCAGTCGGGGACAGGGGGCTGGAGAGACCCAGTACTTC; CDR3 protein: CASSRGQGAGETQYF
clone size: -; J gene: TRBJ1-2; V gene: TRBV30; D gene: -; CDR3 DNA: TGTGCCTGGAGTGGATCAACAGGGAACTATGGCTACACCTTC; CDR3 protein: CAWSGSTGNYGYTF
clone size: -; J gene: TRBJ2-7; V gene: TRBV11-1; D gene: TRBD1; CDR3 DNA: TGTGCCAGCAGCGTCGACAGGGCCCACGAGCAGTACTTC; CDR3 protein: CASSVDRAHEQYF
clone size: once; J gene: TRBJ1-2; V gene: TRBV29-1; D gene: -; CDR3 DNA: TGCAGCGCCCCCCCGGGAGGCGTCGACTATGGCTACACCTTC; CDR3 protein: CSAPPGGVDYGYTF
clone size: -; J gene: TRBJ1-1; V gene: TRBV5-1; D gene: TRBD1; CDR3 DNA: TGCGCCAGCAGCCCCCGACAGGGAAGTGTCACTGAAGCTTTCTTT; CDR3 protein: CASSPRQGSVTEAFF
clone size: -; J gene: TRBJ1-5; V gene: TRBV19; D gene: -; CDR3 DNA: TGTGCCAGTAGTATTCTGGGCTCATGGCCGCCCCAGCATTTT; CDR3 protein: CASSILGSWPPQHF
clone size: -; J gene: TRBJ2-1; V gene: TRBV18; D gene: TRBD2; CDR3 DNA: TGTGCCAGCTCACCTTCCCTCACTAGCGGGGGGTGCACAACTTTCAATGAGCAGTTCTTC; CDR3 protein: CASSPSLTSGGCTTFNEQFF
clone size: -; J gene: TRBJ1-4; V gene: TRBV3-1/TRBV3-2; D gene: TRBD1; CDR3 DNA: TGTGCCAGCAGCCATTATACAGGGGTGGCTAATGAAAAACTGTTTTTT; CDR3 protein: CASSHYTGVANEKLFF
clone size: few; J gene: TRBJ1-1; V gene: TRBV6-4; D gene: -; CDR3 DNA: TGTGCCAGCAGTGACGGAGTAGCGAGAGACCACACTGAAGCTTTCTTT; CDR3 protein: CASSDGVARDHTEAFF
clone size: -; J gene: TRBJ2-1; V gene: TRBV11-2; D gene: -; CDR3 DNA: TGTGCCAGCAGCTTAGGCATGGTCGGGCAGTTCTTC; CDR3 protein: CASSLGMVGQFF
clone size: once; J gene: TRBJ1-2; V gene: TRBV6-1; D gene: -; CDR3 DNA: TGTGCCAGCAGTGAACCGGGAGGGAGGGGGTATGGCTACACCTTC; CDR3 protein: CASSEPGGRGYGYTF
clone size: -; J gene: TRBJ2-1; V gene: TRBV4-3; D gene: -; CDR3 DNA: TGCGCCAGCAGCCCCTCCAAAAACAACAATGAGCAGTTCTTC; CDR3 protein: CASSPSKNNNEQFF
clone size: -; J gene: TRBJ1-4; V gene: TRBV7-2; D gene: -; CDR3 DNA: TGTGCCAGCAGCTTCATGGAAAAACTGTTTTTT; CDR3 protein: CASSFMEKLFF
clone size: -; J gene: TRBJ1-1; V gene: TRBV25-1; D gene: -; CDR3 DNA: TGTGCCAGCAGTGTTCCGGGGGTCGTGAACACTGAAGCTTTCTTT; CDR3 protein: CASSVPGVVNTEAFF
clone size: -; J gene: TRBJ1-2; V gene: TRBV28; D gene: -; CDR3 DNA: TGTGCCAGCAGTTTAGACAGCAACTATGGCTACACCTTC; CDR3 protein: CASSLDSNYGYTF
clone size: -; J gene: TRBJ1-5; V gene: TRBV12-5; D gene: -; CDR3 DNA: TGTGCTAGTGGTTTCCTATCCAGCTCCGACGACGAGCAGCCCGGGGTCCAGCATTTT; CDR3 protein: CASGFLSSSDDEQPGVQHF
clone size: -; J gene: TRBJ1-2; V gene: TRBV6-5; D gene: TRBD1; CDR3 DNA: TGTGCCAGCAGTCTTGGACAGGGAGGTGGCTACACCTTC; CDR3 protein: CASSLGQGGGYTF
clone size: -; J gene: TRBJ1-1; V gene: TRBV20-1; D gene: -; CDR3 DNA: TGCAGTGCTAGCCAACCCCCTGAAGCTTTCTTT; CDR3 protein: CSASQPPEAFF
clone size: medium-sized; J gene: TRBJ1-1; V gene: TRBV19; D gene: -; CDR3 DNA: TGTGCCACGCGTTGGGGAACTGAAGCTTTCTTT; CDR3 protein: CATRWGTEAFF
clone size: -; J gene: TRBJ1-5; V gene: TRBV11-1; D gene: -; CDR3 DNA: TGTGCCAGCAGCTTTTCTGGGAGTTATAGCAATCAGCCCCAGCATTTT; CDR3 protein: CASSFSGSYSNQPQHF
clone size: -; J gene: TRBJ1-5; V gene: TRBV6-2/TRBV6-3; D gene: -; CDR3 DNA: TGTGCCAGCAGTCCCTCCCTTAGCAATCAGCCCCAGCATTTT; CDR3 protein: CASSPSLSNQPQHF
clone size: -; J gene: TRBJ1-1; V gene: TRBV7-2; D gene: -; CDR3 DNA: TGTGCCAGCAGCTCCCCAGTTTTGGGAGGGGGCACTGAAGCTTTCTTT; CDR3 protein: CASSSPVLGGGTEAFF
clone size: -; J gene: TRBJ1-6; V gene: TRBV6-2/TRBV6-3; D gene: TRBD1; CDR3 DNA: TGTGCCAGCAGTCTTGGACAGGGAATATCACCCCTCCACTTT; CDR3 protein: CASSLGQGISPLHF
clone size: -; J gene: TRBJ2-5; V gene: TRBV3-1/TRBV3-2; D gene: TRBD1; CDR3 DNA: TGTGCCAGCAGCCAAGTACAGGGGAGAGAGACCCAGTACTTC; CDR3 protein: CASSQVQGRETQYF
clone size: -; J gene: TRBJ1-6; V gene: TRBV19; D gene: TRBD1; CDR3 DNA: TGTGCCAGTTCCGGGACAGGGGGCGCACGGAATTCACCCCTCCACTTT; CDR3 protein: CASSGTGGARNSPLHF
clone size: -; J gene: TRBJ2-2; V gene: TRBV29-1; D gene: -; CDR3 DNA: TGCAGCGTCAAAGGTGGGAACACCGGGGAGCTGTTTTTT; CDR3 protein: CSVKGGNTGELFF
clone size: -; J gene: TRBJ2-1; V gene: TRBV28; D gene: TRBD1; CDR3 DNA: TGTGCCAGCAGTTTAGGGACAGACAATGAGCAGTTCTTC; CDR3 protein: CASSLGTDNEQFF
clone size: -; J gene: TRBJ2-1; V gene: TRBV24-1; D gene: TRBD2; CDR3 DNA: TGTGCCACCGGGGGGGTGATCGAGGAGCAGTTCTTC; CDR3 protein: CATGGVIEEQFF
clone size: -; J gene: TRBJ1-5; V gene: TRBV7-9; D gene: -; CDR3 DNA: TGTGCCAGCAGTGGCCAGGATCAGCCCCAGCATTTT; CDR3 protein: CASSGQDQPQHF